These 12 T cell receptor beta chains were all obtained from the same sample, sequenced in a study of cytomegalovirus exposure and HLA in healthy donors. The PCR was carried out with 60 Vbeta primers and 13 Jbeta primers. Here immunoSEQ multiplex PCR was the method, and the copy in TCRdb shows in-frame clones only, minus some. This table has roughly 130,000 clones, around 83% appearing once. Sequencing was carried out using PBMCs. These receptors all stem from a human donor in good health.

In DNA, the CDR3 is TGTGCCAGCAGCGTAGAATCCAGCGGGGGTGGTTATACGCAGTATTTT. It yields the protein CASSVESSGGGYTQYF. The chain is built from TRBV9 and TRBJ2-3; TRBD2 agrees at 8 bases. The germline CDR1 and CDR2 sequences are SGDLS and YYNGEE. The CDR3 length is 16 residues. The trim removed 0 bases at V and 7 bases at J, leaving 10 bases unmatched.

CDR3 residues: CASSYRVFVGTGELFF. The CDR3 DNA sequence: TGTGCCAGCAGCTACAGGGTATTTGTTGGAACCGGGGAGCTGTTTTTT. The chain couples TRBV9 to TRBJ2-2; tentatively, D is TRBD1 (6 bases). Trimming shortened V by 4 bases and J by 5 bases, and 18 bases separated the two germline ends. Germline V gene sequence: CDR1 SGDLS, CDR2 YYNGEE. The CDR3 spans 16 residues. Complete variable domain (other parts from reference TRBV9 and TRBJ2-2): DSGVTQTPKHLITATGQRVTLRCSPRSGDLSVYWYQQSLDQGLQFLIQYYNGEERAKGNILERFSAQQFPDLHSELNLSSLELGDSALYFCASSYRVFVGTGELFFGEGSRLTVL.

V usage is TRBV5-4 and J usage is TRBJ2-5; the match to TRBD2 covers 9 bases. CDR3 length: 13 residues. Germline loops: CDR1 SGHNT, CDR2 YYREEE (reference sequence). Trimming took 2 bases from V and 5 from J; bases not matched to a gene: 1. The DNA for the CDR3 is TGTGCCAGCAGCTTTAGCGGGGGTGAGACCCAGTACTTC. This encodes CASSFSGGETQYF.

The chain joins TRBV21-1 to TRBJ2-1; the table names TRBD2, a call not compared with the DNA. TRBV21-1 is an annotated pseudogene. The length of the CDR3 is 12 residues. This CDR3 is CAISGGAIEQFF. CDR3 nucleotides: TGTGCCATTAGCGGGGGGGCCATTGAGCAGTTCTTC.

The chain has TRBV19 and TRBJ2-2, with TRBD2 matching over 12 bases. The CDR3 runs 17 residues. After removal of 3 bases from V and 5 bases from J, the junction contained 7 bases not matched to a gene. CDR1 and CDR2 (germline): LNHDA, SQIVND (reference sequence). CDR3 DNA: TGTGCCAGTAGTATCGGACTAGCGGGGAGGCAAACCGGGGAGCTGTTTTTT. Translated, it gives CASSIGLAGRQTGELFF.

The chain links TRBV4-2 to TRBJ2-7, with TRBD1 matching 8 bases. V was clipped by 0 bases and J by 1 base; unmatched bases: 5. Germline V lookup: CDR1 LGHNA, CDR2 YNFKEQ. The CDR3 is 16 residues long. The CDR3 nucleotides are TGTGCCAGCAGCCAAGAGGACAGGGCGGATTCCTACGAGCAGTACTTC. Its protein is CASSQEDRADSYEQYF.

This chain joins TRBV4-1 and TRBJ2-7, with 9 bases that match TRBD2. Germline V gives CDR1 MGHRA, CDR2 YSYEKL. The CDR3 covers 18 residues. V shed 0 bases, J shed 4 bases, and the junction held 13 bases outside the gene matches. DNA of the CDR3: TGCGCCAGCAGCCAAGAAGAGGGCCTTAGCGGGGGACCGTACGAGCAGTACTTC. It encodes CASSQEEGLSGGPYEQYF.

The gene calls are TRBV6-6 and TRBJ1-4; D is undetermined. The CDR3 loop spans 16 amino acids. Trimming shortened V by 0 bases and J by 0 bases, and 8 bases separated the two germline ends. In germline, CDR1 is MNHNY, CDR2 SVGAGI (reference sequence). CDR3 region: CASSYSGAATNEKLFF. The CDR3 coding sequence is TGTGCCAGCAGTTACTCCGGAGCCGCAACTAATGAAAAACTGTTTTTT.

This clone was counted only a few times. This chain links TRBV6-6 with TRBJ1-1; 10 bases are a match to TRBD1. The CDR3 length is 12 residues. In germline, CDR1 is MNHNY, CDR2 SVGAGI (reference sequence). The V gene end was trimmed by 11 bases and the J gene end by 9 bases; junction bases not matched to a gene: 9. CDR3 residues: CAVYGQGVQAFF. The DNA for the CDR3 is TGTGCCGTGTATGGACAGGGGGTTCAAGCTTTCTTT.

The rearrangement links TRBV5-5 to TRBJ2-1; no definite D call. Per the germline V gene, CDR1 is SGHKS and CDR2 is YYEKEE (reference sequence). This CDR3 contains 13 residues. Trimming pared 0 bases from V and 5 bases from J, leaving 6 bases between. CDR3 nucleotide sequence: TGTGCCAGCAGCTTGGGGCCTCACAATGAGCAGTTCTTC. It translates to CASSLGPHNEQFF.

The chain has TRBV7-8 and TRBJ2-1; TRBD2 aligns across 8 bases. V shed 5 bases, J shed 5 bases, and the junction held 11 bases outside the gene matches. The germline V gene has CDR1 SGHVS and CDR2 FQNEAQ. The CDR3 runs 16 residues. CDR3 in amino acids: CASSPKPGLGNNEQFF. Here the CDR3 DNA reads TGTGCCAGCAGCCCAAAGCCGGGACTAGGCAACAATGAGCAGTTCTTC.

CDR3 in amino acids: CASSQVGDRGLYGYTF. For the CDR3, the DNA is TGTGCCAGCAGCCAAGTTGGGGACAGGGGGTTATATGGCTACACCTTC. This rearrangement joins TRBV4-2 to TRBJ1-2; 11 bases map to TRBD1. CDR3 length: 16 amino acids. Trimming at V came to 1 base and at J to 5 bases, leaving 6 bases not matched to a gene. Germline loops: CDR1 LGHNA, CDR2 YNFKEQ.